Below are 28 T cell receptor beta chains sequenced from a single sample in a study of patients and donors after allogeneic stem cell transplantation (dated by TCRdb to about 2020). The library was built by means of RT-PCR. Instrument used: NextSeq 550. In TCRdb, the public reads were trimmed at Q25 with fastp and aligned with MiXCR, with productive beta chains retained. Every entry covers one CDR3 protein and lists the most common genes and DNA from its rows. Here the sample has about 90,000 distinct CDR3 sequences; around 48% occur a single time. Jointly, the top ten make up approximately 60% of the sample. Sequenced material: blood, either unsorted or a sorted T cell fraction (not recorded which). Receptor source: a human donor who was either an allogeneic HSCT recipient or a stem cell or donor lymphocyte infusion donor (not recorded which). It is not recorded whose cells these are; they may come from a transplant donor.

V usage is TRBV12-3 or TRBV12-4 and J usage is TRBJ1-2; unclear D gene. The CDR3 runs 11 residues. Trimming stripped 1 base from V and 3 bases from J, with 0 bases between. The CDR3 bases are TGTGCCAGCAGTTTAGACTATGGCTACACCTTC. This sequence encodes CASSLDYGYTF.

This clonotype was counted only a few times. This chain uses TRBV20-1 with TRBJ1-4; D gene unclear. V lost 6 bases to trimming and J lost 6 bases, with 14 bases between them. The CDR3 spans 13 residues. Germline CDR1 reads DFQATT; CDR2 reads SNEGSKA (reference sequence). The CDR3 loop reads CSAATEPDEKLFF. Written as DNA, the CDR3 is TGCAGTGCCGCGACGGAGCCCGATGAAAAACTGTTTTTT.

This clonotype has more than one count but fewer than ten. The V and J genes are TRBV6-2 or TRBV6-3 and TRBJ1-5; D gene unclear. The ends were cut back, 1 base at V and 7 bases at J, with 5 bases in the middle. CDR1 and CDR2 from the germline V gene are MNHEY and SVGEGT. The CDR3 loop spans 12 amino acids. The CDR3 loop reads CASSYLGQPQHF. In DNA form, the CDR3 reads TGTGCCAGCAGTTACTTAGGGCAGCCCCAGCATTTT.

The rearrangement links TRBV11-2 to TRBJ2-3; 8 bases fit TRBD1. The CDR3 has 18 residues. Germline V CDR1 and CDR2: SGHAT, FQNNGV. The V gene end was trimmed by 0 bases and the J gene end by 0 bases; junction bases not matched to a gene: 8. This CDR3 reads CASSLEGTGPLSTDTQYF. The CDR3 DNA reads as TGTGCCAGCAGCTTAGAGGGGACAGGACCCCTTAGCACAGATACGCAGTATTTT.

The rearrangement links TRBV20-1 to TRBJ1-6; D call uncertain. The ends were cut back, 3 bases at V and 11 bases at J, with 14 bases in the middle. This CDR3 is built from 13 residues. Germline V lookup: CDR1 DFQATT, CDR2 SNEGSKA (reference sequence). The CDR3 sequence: CSARRTLGTPLHF. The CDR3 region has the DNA TGCAGTGCTAGGAGAACCCTAGGGACACCCCTCCACTTT.

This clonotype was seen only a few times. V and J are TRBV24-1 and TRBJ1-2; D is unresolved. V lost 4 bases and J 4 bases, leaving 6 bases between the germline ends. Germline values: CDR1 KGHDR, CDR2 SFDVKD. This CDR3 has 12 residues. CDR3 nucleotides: TGTGCCACCAGTGAGAGCGCCTATGGCTACACCTTC. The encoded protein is CATSESAYGYTF.

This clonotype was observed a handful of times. The CDR3 nucleotides read TGCAGTGCCAGGGGGAATACAGGAGCTGACAACTATGGCTACACCTTC. Translation: CSARGNTGADNYGYTF. The rearrangement uses TRBV20-1 and TRBJ1-2, with 7 bases aligning to TRBD1. Germline trimming cut 6 bases from V and 2 bases from J; bases unmatched to any gene: 15. CDR1 DFQATT and CDR2 SNEGSKA come from the germline V gene (reference sequence). The CDR3 consists of 16 residues.

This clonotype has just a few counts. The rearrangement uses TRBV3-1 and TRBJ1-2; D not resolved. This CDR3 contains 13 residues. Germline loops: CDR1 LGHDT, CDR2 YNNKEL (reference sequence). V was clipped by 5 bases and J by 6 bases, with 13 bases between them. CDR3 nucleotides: TGTGCCAGCAGCGGCCCAGTCATGGATGGCTACACCTTC. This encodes CASSGPVMDGYTF.

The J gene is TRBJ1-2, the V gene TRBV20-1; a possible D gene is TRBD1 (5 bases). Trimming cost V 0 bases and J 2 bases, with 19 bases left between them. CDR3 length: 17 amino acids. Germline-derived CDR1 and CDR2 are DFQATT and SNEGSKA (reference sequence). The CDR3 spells CSARDTGRLGGNYGYTF. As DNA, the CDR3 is TGCAGTGCTAGAGATACGGGGCGCCTTGGAGGGAACTATGGCTACACCTTC.

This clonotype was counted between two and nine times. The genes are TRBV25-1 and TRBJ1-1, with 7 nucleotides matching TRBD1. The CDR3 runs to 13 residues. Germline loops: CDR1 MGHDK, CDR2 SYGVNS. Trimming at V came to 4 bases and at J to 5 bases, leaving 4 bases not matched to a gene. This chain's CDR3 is CASSGQGRTEAFF. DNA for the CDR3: TGTGCCAGCAGTGGACAGGGAAGGACTGAAGCTTTCTTT.

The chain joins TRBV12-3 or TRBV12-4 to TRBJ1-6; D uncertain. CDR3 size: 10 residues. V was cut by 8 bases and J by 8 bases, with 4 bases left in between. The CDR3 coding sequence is TGTGCCAGCGGCGATTCACCCCTCCACTTT. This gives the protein CASGDSPLHF.

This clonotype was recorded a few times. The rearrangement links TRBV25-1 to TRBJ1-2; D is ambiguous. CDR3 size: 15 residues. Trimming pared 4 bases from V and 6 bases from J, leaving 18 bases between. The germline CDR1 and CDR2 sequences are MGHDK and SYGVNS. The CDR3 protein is CASSVHLGGSDGYTF. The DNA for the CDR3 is TGTGCCAGCAGTGTACACCTAGGAGGGTCCGATGGCTACACCTTC.

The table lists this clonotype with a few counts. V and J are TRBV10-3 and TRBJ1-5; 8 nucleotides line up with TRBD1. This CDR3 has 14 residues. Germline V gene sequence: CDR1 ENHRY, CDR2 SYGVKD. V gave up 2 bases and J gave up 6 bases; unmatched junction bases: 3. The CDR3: CAISEGRGLQPQHF. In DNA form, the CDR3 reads TGTGCCATCAGTGAGGGCAGGGGGCTTCAGCCCCAGCATTTT.

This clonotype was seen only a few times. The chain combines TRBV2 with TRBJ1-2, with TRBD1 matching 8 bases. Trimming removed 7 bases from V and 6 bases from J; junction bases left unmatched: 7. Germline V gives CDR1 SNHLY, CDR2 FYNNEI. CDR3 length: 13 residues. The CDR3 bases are TGTGCCAGCAAGGACAGGGAGCTGGATGGCTACACCTTC. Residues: CASKDRELDGYTF. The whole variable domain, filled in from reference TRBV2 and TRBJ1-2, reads EPEVTQTPSHQVTQMGQEVILRCVPISNHLYFYWYRQILGQKVEFLVSFYNNEISEKSEIFDDQFSVERPDGSNFTLKIRSTKLEDSAMYFCASKDRELDGYTFGSGTRLTVV.

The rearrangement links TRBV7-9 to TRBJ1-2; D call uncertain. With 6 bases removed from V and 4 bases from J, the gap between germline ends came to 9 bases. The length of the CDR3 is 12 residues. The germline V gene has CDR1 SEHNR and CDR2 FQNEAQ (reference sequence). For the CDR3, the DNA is TGTGCCAGCAGGCATGGTAGCTATGGCTACACCTTC. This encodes CASRHGSYGYTF.

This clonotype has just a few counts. CDR3 sequence reads: CASSLNSGQSYGYTF. The CDR3 coding sequence is TGTGCCAGCAGTTTAAATTCCGGTCAGAGCTATGGCTACACCTTC. The gene calls are TRBV12-3 or TRBV12-4 and TRBJ1-2; D is undetermined. The V gene lost 2 bases and the J gene lost 4 bases, with 14 bases spanning the gap. The CDR3 runs to 15 residues.

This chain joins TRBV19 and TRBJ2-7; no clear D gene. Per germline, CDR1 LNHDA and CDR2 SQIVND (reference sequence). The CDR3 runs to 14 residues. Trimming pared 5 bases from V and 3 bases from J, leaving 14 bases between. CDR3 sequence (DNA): TGTGCCAGTAGTCTGACGGACGGGCGCTACGAGCAGTACTTC. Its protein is CASSLTDGRYEQYF.

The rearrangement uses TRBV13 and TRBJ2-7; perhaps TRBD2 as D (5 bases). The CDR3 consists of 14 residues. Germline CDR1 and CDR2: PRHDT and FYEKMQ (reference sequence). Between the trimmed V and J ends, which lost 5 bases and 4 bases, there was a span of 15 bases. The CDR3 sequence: CASSRGNLMYEQYF. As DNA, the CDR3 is TGTGCCAGCAGCCGGGGAAATTTAATGTACGAGCAGTACTTC.

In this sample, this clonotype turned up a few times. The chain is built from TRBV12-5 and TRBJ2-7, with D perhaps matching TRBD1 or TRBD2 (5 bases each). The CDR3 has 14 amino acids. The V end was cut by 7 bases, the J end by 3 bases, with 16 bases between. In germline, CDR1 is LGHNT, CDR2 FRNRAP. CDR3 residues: CASASSGSIYEQYF. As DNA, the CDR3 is TGTGCTAGTGCTTCCTCAGGGAGTATCTACGAGCAGTACTTC.

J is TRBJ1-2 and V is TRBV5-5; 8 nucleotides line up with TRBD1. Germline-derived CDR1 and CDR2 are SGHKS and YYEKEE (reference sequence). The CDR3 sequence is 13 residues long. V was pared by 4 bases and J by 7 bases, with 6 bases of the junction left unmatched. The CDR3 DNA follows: TGTGCCAGCAGCATTGGACAGGGTTCTGGCTACACCTTC. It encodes CASSIGQGSGYTF.

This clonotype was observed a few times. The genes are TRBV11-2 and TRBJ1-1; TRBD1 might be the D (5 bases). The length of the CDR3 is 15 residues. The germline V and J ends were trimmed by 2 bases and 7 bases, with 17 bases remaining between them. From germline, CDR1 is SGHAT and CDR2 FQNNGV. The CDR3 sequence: CASSLRPGHAFEAFF. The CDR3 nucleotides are TGTGCCAGCAGCTTACGTCCCGGACACGCCTTTGAAGCTTTCTTT.

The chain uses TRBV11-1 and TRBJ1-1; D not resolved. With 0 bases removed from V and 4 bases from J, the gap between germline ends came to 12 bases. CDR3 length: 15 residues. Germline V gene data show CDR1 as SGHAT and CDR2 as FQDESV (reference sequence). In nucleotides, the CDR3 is TGTGCCAGCAGCTTAGCCTCTACCGGAGGCACTGAAGCTTTCTTT. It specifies CASSLASTGGTEAFF. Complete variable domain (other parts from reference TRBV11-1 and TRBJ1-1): EAEVAQSPRYKITEKSQAVAFWCDPISGHATLYWYRQILGQGPELLVQFQDESVVDDSQLPKDRFSAERLKGVDSTLKIQPAELGDSAMYLCASSLASTGGTEAFFGQGTRLTVV.

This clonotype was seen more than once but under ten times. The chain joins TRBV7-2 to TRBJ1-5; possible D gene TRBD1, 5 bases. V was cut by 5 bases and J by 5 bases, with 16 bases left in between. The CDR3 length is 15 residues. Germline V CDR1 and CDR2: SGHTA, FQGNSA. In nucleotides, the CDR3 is TGTGCCAGCAGCCTGACCACCGCGGGGCATCAGCCCCAGCATTTT. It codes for CASSLTTAGHQPQHF.

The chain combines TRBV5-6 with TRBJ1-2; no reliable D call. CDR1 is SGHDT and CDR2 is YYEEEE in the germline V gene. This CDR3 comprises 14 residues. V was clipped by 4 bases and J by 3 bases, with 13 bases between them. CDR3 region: CASSQIGSDYGYTF. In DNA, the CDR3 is TGTGCCAGCAGCCAAATTGGGTCCGACTATGGCTACACCTTC.

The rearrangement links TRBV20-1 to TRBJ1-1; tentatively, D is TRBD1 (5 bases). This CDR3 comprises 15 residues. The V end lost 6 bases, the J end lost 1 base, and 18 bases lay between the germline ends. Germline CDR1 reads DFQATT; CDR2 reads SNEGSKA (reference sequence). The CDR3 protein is CSAIPWGESNTEAFF. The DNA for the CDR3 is TGCAGTGCCATCCCCTGGGGGGAATCGAACACTGAAGCTTTCTTT.

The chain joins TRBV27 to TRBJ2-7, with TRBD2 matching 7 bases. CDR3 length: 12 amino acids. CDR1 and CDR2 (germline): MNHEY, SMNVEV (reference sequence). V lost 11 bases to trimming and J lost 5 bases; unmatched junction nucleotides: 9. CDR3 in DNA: TGTGCCGCGGGGAGGGAGCTGAACGAGCAGTACTTC. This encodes CAAGRELNEQYF.

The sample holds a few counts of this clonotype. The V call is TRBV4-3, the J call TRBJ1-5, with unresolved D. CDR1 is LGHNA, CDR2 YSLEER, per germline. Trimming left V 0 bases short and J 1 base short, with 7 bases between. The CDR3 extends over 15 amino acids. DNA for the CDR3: TGCGCCAGCAGCCAAGACGGACGGAGCAATCAGCCCCAGCATTTT. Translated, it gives CASSQDGRSNQPQHF.

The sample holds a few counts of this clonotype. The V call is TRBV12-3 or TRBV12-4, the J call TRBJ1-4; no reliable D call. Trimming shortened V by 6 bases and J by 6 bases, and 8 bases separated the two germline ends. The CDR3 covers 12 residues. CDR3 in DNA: TGTGCCAGCAGCTTGGCAGATGAAAAACTGTTTTTT. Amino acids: CASSLADEKLFF.